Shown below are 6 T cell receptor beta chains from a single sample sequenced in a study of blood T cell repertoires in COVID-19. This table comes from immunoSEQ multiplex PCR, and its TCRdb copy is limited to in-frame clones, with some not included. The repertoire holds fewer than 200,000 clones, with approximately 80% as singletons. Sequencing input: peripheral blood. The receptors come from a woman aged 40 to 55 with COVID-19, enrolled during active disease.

DNA of the CDR3: TGTGCCTGGGGGGGGGACAGGCCCTATGGCTACACCTTC. This codes for CAWGGDRPYGYTF. V is TRBV30 and J is TRBJ1-2; 8 nucleotides agree with TRBD1. The CDR3 length is 13 residues. With 5 bases clipped from V and 4 bases from J, the junction kept 6 bases outside the gene matches. Germline CDR1 is GTSNPN and CDR2 is SVGIG (reference sequence).

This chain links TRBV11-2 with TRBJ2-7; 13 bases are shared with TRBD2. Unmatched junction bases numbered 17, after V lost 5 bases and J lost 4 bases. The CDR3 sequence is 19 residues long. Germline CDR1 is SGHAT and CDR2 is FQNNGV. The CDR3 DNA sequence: TGTGCCAGCAGCGTAGCCCGACAGACCAGGACTAGCGGGAGATACGAGCAGTACTTC. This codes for CASSVARQTRTSGRYEQYF.

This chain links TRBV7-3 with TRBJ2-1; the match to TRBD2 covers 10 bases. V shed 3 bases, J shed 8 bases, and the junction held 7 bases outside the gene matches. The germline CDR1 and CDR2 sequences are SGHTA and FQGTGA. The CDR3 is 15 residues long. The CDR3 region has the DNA TGTGCCAGCAGCTTGGGAGGGACTAGCGCCCATGAGCAGTTCTTC. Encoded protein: CASSLGGTSAHEQFF. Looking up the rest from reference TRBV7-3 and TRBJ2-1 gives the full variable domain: GAGVSQTPSNKVTEKGKYVELRCDPISGHTALYWYRQSLGQGPEFLIYFQGTGAADDSGLPNDRFFAVRPEGSVSTLKIQRTERGDSAVYLCASSLGGTSAHEQFFGPGTRLTVL.

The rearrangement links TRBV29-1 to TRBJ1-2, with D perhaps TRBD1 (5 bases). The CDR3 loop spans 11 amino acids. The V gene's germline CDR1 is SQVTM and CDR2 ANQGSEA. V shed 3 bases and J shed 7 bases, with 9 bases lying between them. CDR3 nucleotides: TGCAGCGTTGAGTCGGGGGTTGGCTACACCTTC. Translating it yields CSVESGVGYTF.

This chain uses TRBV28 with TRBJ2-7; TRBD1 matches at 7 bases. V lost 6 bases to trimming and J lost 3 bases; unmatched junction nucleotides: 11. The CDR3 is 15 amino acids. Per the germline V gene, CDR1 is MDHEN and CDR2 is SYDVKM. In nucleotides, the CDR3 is TGTGCCAGCAGCTACTCCGACAGGGCGGGCTACGAGCAGTACGTC. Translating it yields CASSYSDRAGYEQYV.

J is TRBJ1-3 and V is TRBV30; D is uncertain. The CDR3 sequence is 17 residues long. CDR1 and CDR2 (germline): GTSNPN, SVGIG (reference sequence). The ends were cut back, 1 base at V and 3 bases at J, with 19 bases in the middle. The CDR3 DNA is TGTGCCTGGAGTGAGGCGGAGGGTCTGGCGGGTGGAAACACCATATATTTT. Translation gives CAWSEAEGLAGGNTIYF. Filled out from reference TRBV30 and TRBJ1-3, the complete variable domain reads SQTIHQWPATLVQPVGSPLSLECTVEGTSNPNLYWYRQAAGRGLQLLFYSVGIGQISSEVPQNLSASRPQDRQFILSSKKLLLSDSGFYLCAWSEAEGLAGGNTIYFGEGSWLTVV.